This T cell receptor beta chain was found in a study of blood T cell repertoires in COVID-19. Study summary: The United States, Italy and Spain were the sources of the acute and convalescent COVID-19 samples. Nucleic acid was either cDNA or gDNA, and it came from T cells, B-cell-depleted T cells, or PBMCs.

Study processing details: How many nucleated cells were present was estimated from reference gene primer amplification. Repertoires were generated with immunoSEQ multiplex PCR, while TCRdb's copy carries only in-frame clones and drops some. For V, J and clone size, that table is used; D and trimming come from the DNA. The sample includes 200,000 to 300,000 clones, 70% to 90% seen only once; the top ten take roughly 3.6%. V dropped 4 bases and J dropped 6; count of bases not matched to a gene: 2. Germline V gene data show CDR1 as KGHSH and CDR2 as LQKENI. This CDR3 has 13 amino acids. Sequenced: peripheral blood. The chain has TRBV18 and TRBJ1-4; 7 bases align to TRBD1. The source is a woman aged 40-49 years with acute or convalescent COVID-19. The CDR3 region is CASSQTGHEKLFF. CDR3 coding DNA: TGTGCCAGCTCACAGACAGGGCATGAAAAACTGTTTTTT.